The clone carrying this T cell receptor beta chain was detected many times. TCRdb reprocessed the 5' RACE reads via MiXCR and lists one record per CDR3 protein. The data hold 250,000 or so distinct CDR3 sequences, with roughly 3.7% observed a single time. This entry comes from a study of T cells after yellow fever vaccination. Trimming removed 5 bases at V and 7 bases at J, with 17 bases between. The germline V gene has CDR1 MNHEY and CDR2 SVGEGT. There are 15 residues in the CDR3. The source of this sequence is a man between 18 and 29 years old who received the YFV17D yellow fever vaccine. The V and J genes are TRBV6-2 or TRBV6-3 and TRBJ2-2, with a tentative D call TRBD1 (6 bases). The input for sequencing was PBMCs, taken 15 days after the yellow fever booster vaccination. The CDR3 protein is CASSLRGHPRGELFF. CDR3 DNA: TGTGCCAGCAGTCTAAGGGGACACCCCCGCGGGGAGCTGTTTTTT.